These 16 T cell receptor beta chains were all obtained from the same sample, sequenced in a study of T cells in Graves' hyperthyroidism and ophthalmopathy. The source material, RNA transcripts, was used to amplify TCR beta CDR3 regions. TCR CDR3 underwent first-round RT-PCR with the HTBI primer set. TCRdb recomputed calls from the multiplex PCR reads with MiXCR, one row per CDR3 protein. The table shows about 560,000 distinct CDR3 sequences, with roughly 17% occurring only once. The sequencing input was blood. The receptors originated from a woman in her late teens or twenties with Graves' hyperthyroidism.

This clonotype came up many times. One end of the junction does not line up with germline, which may come from a read error. V usage is TRBV5-1 and J usage is TRBJ2-7; D not certain. This CDR3 has 13 residues. Germline V gene lookup returns CDR1 SGHRS and CDR2 YFSETQ. CDR3 DNA: TGTGCCAGCAGTTTAGTTGGGTCCTACGAGCAGTACTTC. Its protein product is CASSLVGSYEQYF.

This clonotype appeared many times. CDR3: CSATRELYQETQYF. CDR3 nucleotides: TGCAGTGCTACTCGGGAATTGTACCAAGAGACCCAGTACTTC. This chain uses TRBV20-1 with TRBJ2-5; maybe TRBD2 (5 bases). This CDR3 comprises 14 residues. Per germline, CDR1 DFQATT and CDR2 SNEGSKA (reference sequence). V was shortened by 4 bases and J by 0 bases, with 12 bases between the two germline ends.

This clonotype was detected ten times or more. The genes are TRBV11-2 and TRBJ2-4; 8 bases match TRBD2. Germline lookup yields CDR1 SGHAT and CDR2 FQNNGV. The length of the CDR3 is 14 residues. Unmatched junction bases numbered 6, after V lost 7 bases and J lost 4 bases. Here the CDR3 DNA reads TGTGCCAGCAACCCGGGGGGGGCGAAAAACATTCAGTACTTC. It codes for CASNPGGAKNIQYF. The full variable domain, rest sourced from reference TRBV11-2 and TRBJ2-4, is EAGVAQSPRYKIIEKRQSVAFWCNPISGHATLYWYQQILGQGPKLLIQFQNNGVVDDSQLPKDRFSAERLKGVDSTLKIQPAKLEDSAVYLCASNPGGAKNIQYFGAGTRLSVL.

This clonotype was counted a single time. This chain uses TRBV5-6 with TRBJ2-7; 8 bases line up with TRBD1. V shed 1 base and J 1 base; nucleotides not matched to a gene: 10. CDR1 is SGHDT, CDR2 YYEEEE, per germline. This CDR3 is built from 17 residues. The CDR3 coding sequence is TGTGCCAGCAGCTTGATGGGTCGGGACAGGTTTTCCTACGAGCAGTACTTC. Translating gives CASSLMGRDRFSYEQYF.

This clonotype came up a few times. The genes are TRBV10-1 and TRBJ2-1; 8 nucleotides line up with TRBD2. J gave up 7 bases and V 2 bases, and 10 bases lay outside the gene matches. CDR1 is WNHNN and CDR2 is SYGVQD in the germline V gene (reference sequence). This CDR3 spans 16 amino acids. CDR3 nucleotide sequence: TGCGCCAGCAGTGAGACCGTAGCGGGAACGGGAAATGAGCAGTTCTTC. This translates into CASSETVAGTGNEQFF.

The sample holds many counts of this clonotype. V is TRBV12-3 or TRBV12-4 and J is TRBJ2-7; D is possibly TRBD1 or TRBD2 (5 bases each). The V end lost 2 bases, the J end lost 2 bases, and 10 bases lay between the germline ends. The CDR3 has 14 amino acids. The CDR3 loop is CASSLLLGAYEQYF. Written as DNA, the CDR3 is TGTGCCAGCAGTTTACTTCTGGGGGCCTACGAGCAGTACTTC.

Ten or more counts support this clonotype. J is TRBJ2-5 and V is TRBV20-1, with 7 bases matching TRBD1. Germline assignment: CDR1 DFQATT and CDR2 SNEGSKA (reference sequence). This CDR3 comprises 13 residues. V was pared by 1 base and J by 5 bases, with 4 bases of the junction left unmatched. In DNA form, the CDR3 reads TGCAGTGCTAGAGGACAGGGCGGGGAGACCCAGTACTTC. Protein sequence: CSARGQGGETQYF.

This clonotype was counted between two and nine times. The chain joins TRBV28 to TRBJ2-3; 9 positions match TRBD2. Per the germline V gene, CDR1 is MDHEN and CDR2 is SYDVKM. The CDR3 is made up of 17 amino acids. Trimming at V came to 5 bases and at J to 0 bases, leaving 9 bases not matched to a gene. This chain's CDR3 is CASSGPGLAGSTDTQYF. As DNA, the CDR3 is TGTGCCAGCAGTGGGCCGGGGCTAGCGGGGAGCACAGATACGCAGTATTTT.

At least ten counts were recorded for this clonotype. This chain uses TRBV28 with TRBJ1-1; D gene ambiguous. V dropped 6 bases and J dropped 6 bases, with 8 bases sitting between them. This CDR3 has 11 residues. The germline gives CDR1 MDHEN, CDR2 SYDVKM. The CDR3: CASSQVPEAFF. CDR3 bases: TGTGCCAGCAGCCAGGTCCCTGAAGCTTTCTTT. The complete variable domain, with remaining parts taken from reference TRBV28 and TRBJ1-1, reads DVKVTQSSRYLVKRTGEKVFLECVQDMDHENMFWYRQDPGLGLRLIYFSYDVKMKEKGDIPEGYSVSREKKERFSLILESASTNQTSMYLCASSQVPEAFFGQGTRLTVV.

This clonotype was detected ten times or more. The chain links TRBV28 to TRBJ2-3, with a possible D match to TRBD1 (6 bases). The CDR3 totals 16 residues. V was trimmed by 6 bases and J by 2 bases, leaving 18 bases between them. Germline loops: CDR1 MDHEN, CDR2 SYDVKM. This CDR3 reads CASRGGTQINTDTQYF. The CDR3 nucleotides read TGTGCCAGCAGGGGTGGGACACAGATTAACACAGATACGCAGTATTTT.

The gene calls are TRBV19 and TRBJ2-2; 12 nucleotides match TRBD2. The CDR3 contains 15 residues. Germline V gene data show CDR1 as LNHDA and CDR2 as SQIVND (reference sequence). The ends lost 1 base at V and 6 bases at J; junction bases unmatched: 0. CDR3 residues: CASSIASGRAGELFF. The DNA of the CDR3 is TGTGCCAGTAGTATAGCTAGCGGGAGGGCCGGGGAGCTGTTTTTT.

At least ten counts were recorded for this clonotype. This chain uses TRBV27 with TRBJ1-5; D remains unclear. This CDR3 comprises 13 residues. CDR1 and CDR2 (germline): MNHEY, SMNVEV (reference sequence). The germline V and J ends were trimmed by 2 bases and 5 bases, with 7 bases remaining between them. The CDR3 nucleotides read TGTGCCAGCAGTTTAAGGGCGGATCAGCCCCAGCATTTT. Protein sequence: CASSLRADQPQHF.

This clonotype showed up many times. The chain couples TRBV20-1 to TRBJ1-5; D is ambiguous. The V end lost 2 bases, the J end lost 9 bases, and 11 bases lay between the germline ends. This CDR3 contains 12 residues. Germline CDR1 DFQATT, CDR2 SNEGSKA (reference sequence). The CDR3 sequence is CSARRPEGPQHF. The CDR3 DNA sequence: TGCAGTGCTAGACGGCCGGAGGGGCCCCAGCATTTT.

This clonotype has a count of ten or more. V gene TRBV2 combines with J gene TRBJ2-7; D is unresolved. The CDR3 totals 15 residues. V was cut by 2 bases and J by 2 bases, with 13 bases left in between. CDR1 is SNHLY, CDR2 FYNNEI, per germline. The CDR3 sequence is CASSELTGTTYEQYF. The CDR3 region has the DNA TGTGCCAGCAGTGAACTCACGGGCACAACCTACGAGCAGTACTTC.

This clonotype showed up many times. This chain links TRBV12-3 or TRBV12-4 with TRBJ2-7; tentatively, D is TRBD2 (6 bases). CDR3 size: 14 residues. The germline V and J ends were trimmed by 3 bases and 5 bases, with 14 bases remaining between them. CDR3: CASSFGAGSDEQYF. The CDR3 region has the DNA TGTGCCAGCAGTTTTGGCGCGGGGAGCGACGAGCAGTACTTC.

This clonotype was observed a handful of times. CDR3 DNA: TGTGCCAGCAGAGAATTTCGCGGGGGGGCCGGGGAGCTGTTTTTT. The encoded protein is CASREFRGGAGELFF. The chain joins TRBV12-3 or TRBV12-4 to TRBJ2-2; 9 nucleotides align to TRBD2. J was trimmed by 6 bases and V by 6 bases; bases with no gene match: 8. This CDR3 has 15 amino acids.